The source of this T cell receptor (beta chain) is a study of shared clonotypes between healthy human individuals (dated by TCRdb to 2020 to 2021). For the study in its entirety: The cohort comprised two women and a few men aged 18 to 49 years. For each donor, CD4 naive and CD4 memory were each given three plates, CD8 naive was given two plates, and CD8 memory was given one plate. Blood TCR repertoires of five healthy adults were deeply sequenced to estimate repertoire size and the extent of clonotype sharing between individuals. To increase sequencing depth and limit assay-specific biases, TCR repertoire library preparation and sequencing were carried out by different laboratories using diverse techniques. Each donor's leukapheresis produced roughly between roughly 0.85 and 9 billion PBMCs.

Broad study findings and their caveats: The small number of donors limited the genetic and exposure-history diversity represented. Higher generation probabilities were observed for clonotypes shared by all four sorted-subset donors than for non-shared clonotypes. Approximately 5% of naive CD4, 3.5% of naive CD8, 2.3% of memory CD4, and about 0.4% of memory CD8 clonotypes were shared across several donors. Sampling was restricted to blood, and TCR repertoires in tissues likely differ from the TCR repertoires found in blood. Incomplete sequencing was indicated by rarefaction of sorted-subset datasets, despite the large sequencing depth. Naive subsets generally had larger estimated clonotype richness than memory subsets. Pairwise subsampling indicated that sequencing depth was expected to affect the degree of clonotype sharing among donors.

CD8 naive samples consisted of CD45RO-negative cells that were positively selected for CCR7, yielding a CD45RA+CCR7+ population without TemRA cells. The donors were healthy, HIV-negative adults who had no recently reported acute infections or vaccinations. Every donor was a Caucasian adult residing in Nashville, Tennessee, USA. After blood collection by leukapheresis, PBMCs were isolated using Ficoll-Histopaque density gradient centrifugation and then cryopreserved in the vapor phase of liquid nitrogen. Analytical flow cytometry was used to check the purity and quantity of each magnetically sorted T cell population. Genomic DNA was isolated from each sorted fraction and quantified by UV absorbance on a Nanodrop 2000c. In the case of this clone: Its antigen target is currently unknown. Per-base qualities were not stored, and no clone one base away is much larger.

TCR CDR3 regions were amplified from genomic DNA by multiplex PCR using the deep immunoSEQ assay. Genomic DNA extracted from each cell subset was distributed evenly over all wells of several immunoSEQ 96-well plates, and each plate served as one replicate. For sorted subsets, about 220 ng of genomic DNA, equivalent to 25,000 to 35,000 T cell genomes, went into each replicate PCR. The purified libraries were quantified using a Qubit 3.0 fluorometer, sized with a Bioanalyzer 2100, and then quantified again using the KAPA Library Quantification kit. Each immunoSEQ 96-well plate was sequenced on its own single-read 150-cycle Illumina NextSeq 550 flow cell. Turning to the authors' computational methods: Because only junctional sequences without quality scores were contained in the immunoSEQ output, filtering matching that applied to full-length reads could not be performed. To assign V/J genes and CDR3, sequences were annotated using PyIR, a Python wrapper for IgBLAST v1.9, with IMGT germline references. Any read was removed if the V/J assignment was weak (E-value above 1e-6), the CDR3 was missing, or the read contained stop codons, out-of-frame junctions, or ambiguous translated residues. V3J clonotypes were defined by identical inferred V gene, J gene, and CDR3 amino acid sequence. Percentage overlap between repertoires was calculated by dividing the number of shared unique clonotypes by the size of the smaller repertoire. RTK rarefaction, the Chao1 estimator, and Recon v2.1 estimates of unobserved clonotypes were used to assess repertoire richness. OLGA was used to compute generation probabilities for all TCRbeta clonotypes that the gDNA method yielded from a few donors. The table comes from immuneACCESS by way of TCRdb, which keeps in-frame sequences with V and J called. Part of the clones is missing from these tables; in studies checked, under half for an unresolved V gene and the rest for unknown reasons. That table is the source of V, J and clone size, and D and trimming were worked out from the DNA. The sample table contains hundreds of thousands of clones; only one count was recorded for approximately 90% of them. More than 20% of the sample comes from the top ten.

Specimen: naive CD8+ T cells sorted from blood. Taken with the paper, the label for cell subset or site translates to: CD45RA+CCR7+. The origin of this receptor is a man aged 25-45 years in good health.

The DNA sequence follows: TGTGCCAGCAGTTACTCGGCGGGCTCTGGAAACACCATATATTTT. This sequence encodes CASSYSAGSGNTIYF. This chain is built from TRBV6-5 and TRBJ1-3; no D segment can be confidently identified. The CDR3 sequence holds 15 residues, the cysteine and phenylalanine included. Just the 45-base CDR3 DNA is kept, in frame starting at base 1. V is shortened by 0 bases, J by 0 bases, and the region joining them spans 6 bases. Per the germline V gene, MNHEY is the CDR1 and SVGAGI is the CDR2.